The T cell receptor beta chain under discussion was sequenced for a study of T cell responses to AZD1222 COVID-19 vaccine. Whole-study results and caveats: Compared with day 0, the breadth and depth of the Spike-specific TCR repertoire rose significantly after two doses of AZD1222.

Data came from immunoSEQ multiplex PCR; TCRdb stores just in-frame clones and leaves some out. The sample records about 55,000 clones, 80% to 90% being singletons. Worth noting for this clone: Its specificity is not known.

Trimming took off 5 bases at V and 3 bases at J, with 13 bases between the two ends. This CDR3 comprises 14 residues. In germline, CDR1 is SGHNT, CDR2 YENEEA. The J gene is TRBJ2-5, the V gene TRBV11-3; D perhaps matches TRBD1 (5 bases). The sequence was obtained from an adult in good health. The starting material was peripheral blood, obtained on day 0 of AZD1222 vaccination. CDR3 DNA sequence: TGTGCCAGCAGCAAGTGGGGCAGGGAAGAGACCCAGTACTTC. Protein: CASSKWGREETQYF.